Listed below are T cell receptor beta chains from one sample, sequenced in a study of PD-1 and CTLA-4 blockade in melanoma. The protocol was immunoSEQ multiplex PCR, while the TCRdb copy is restricted to in-frame clones and leaves out a portion. The table shows tens of thousands of clones, with roughly nine tenths occurring only once. The sequencing used CD8+ T cells from peripheral blood, collected before anti-PD-1 treatment. These receptors all come from a human donor with melanoma. Each CDR3 is given with its conserved first and last residue. The D gene is left open where the match is weak. The listing skips clone size in some rows; elsewhere it reads once, few, many or a size class.

abundance	d_gene	v_gene	j_gene	CDR3nt	CDR3aa
.	TRBD2	TRBV7-2	TRBJ2-7	TGTGCCAGCAGCTTAGGCGGGAGTCCATACGAGCAGTACTTC	CASSLGGSPYEQYF
.	.	TRBV6-6	TRBJ2-4	TGTGCCAGCGCTGAGCTAGCCAAAAACATTCAGTACTTC	CASAELAKNIQYF
.	TRBD2	TRBV19	TRBJ2-1	TGTGCCAGTAGTATTCGGGAGGGAACCTACAATGAGCAGTTCTTC	CASSIREGTYNEQFF
.	.	TRBV7-9	TRBJ2-6	TGTGCCAGCAGCTTAGGACCGCTATCTGGGGCCAACGTCCTGACTTTC	CASSLGPLSGANVLTF
.	TRBD2	TRBV6-4	TRBJ2-3	TGTGCCAGCAGTGACGCTAGCGGGGGGGCCACAGATACGCAGTATTTT	CASSDASGGATDTQYF
once	.	TRBV19	TRBJ1-1	TGTGCCAGTAGTACAATCAGGGCCGTGGGCACTGAAGCTTTCTTT	CASSTIRAVGTEAFF
.	.	TRBV5-1	TRBJ2-6	TGCGCCAGCAGCTCCTTTACGGGACCGGCCTCTGGGGCCAACGTCCTGACTTTC	CASSSFTGPASGANVLTF
.	.	TRBV6-2/TRBV6-3	TRBJ1-2	TGTGCCAGCAGTTACGGTCTGAGTAACTATGGCTACACCTTC	CASSYGLSNYGYTF
.	TRBD2	TRBV5-1	TRBJ2-1	TGCGCCAGCAGGGCGGGAGACAATGAGCAGTTCTTC	CASRAGDNEQFF
.	.	TRBV12-3/TRBV12-4	TRBJ2-2	TGTGCCAGCAGTGGAGGGGCCACCGGGGAGCTGTTTTTT	CASSGGATGELFF
.	TRBD1	TRBV19	TRBJ1-1	TGTGCCAGTAGTACTCCCAGGACAGGGGACACTGAAGCTTTCTTT	CASSTPRTGDTEAFF
.	.	TRBV6-5	TRBJ1-5	TGTGCCAGCAACCTACCCGGTCCCAATCAGCCCCAGCATTTT	CASNLPGPNQPQHF
.	.	TRBV29-1	TRBJ2-1	TGCAGCGTTTTTGACTACAATGAGCAGTTCTTC	CSVFDYNEQFF
.	TRBD1	TRBV19	TRBJ1-4	TGTGCCAGTAGTACTCGTCGGCAGGGGGGCAATGAAAAACTGTTTTTT	CASSTRRQGGNEKLFF
.	TRBD2	TRBV27	TRBJ2-7	TGTGCCAGCAGTTGGACTAGCGGGGGATACGAGCAGTACTTC	CASSWTSGGYEQYF
.	TRBD1	TRBV7-2	TRBJ1-6	TGTGCCAGCAGCTTAGAGACAGGGTTTATTTCACCCCTCCACTTT	CASSLETGFISPLHF
.	TRBD1	TRBV11-3	TRBJ2-1	TGTGCCAGCAGCCAGGACAGGAGTCTCTACAATGAGCAGTTCTTC	CASSQDRSLYNEQFF
.	.	TRBV15	TRBJ2-2	TGTGCCACGGCTAGCGACGGGAACACCGGGGAGCTGTTTTTT	CATASDGNTGELFF
.	.	TRBV28	TRBJ2-7	TGTGCCAGCAGTCCTCGGGAAAGCTCCTACGAGCAGTACTTC	CASSPRESSYEQYF
.	TRBD2	TRBV4-2	TRBJ2-2	TGTGCCAGCCGAAGCGGGGGGACCGGGGAGCTGTTTTTT	CASRSGGTGELFF
.	.	TRBV19	TRBJ2-5	TGTGCCAGTAGTATCTGGCAGCAAGAGACCCAGTACTTC	CASSIWQQETQYF
.	TRBD1	TRBV5-5	TRBJ2-7	TGTGCCAGCAGCCAGTCAGGGGGCTGGGACGAGCAGTACTTC	CASSQSGGWDEQYF
.	.	TRBV7-9	TRBJ2-7	TGTGCCAGCAGCTCCAGGAGCTCCTACGAGCAGTACTTC	CASSSRSSYEQYF
.	TRBD1	TRBV10-3	TRBJ2-6	TGTGCCTCAGCCCGGGACAGGGTTTCGAGGGGGGCCAACGTCCTGACTTTC	CASARDRVSRGANVLTF
.	.	TRBV6-5	TRBJ1-3	TGTGCCAGCAGTTACAAAGGGGCTGGAAACACCATATATTTT	CASSYKGAGNTIYF
.	.	TRBV5-1	TRBJ2-4	TGCGCCAGCACCGGGGATTTGAACATTCAGTACTTC	CASTGDLNIQYF
once	TRBD2	TRBV4-2	TRBJ2-2	TGTGCCAGCAGCCCCCGGACTAGCGGGGATAGCACCGGGGAGCTGTTTTTT	CASSPRTSGDSTGELFF
once	.	TRBV27	TRBJ1-5	TGTGCCAGCAGTTTCCTCGGACAGTCTCATCAGCCCCAGCATTTT	CASSFLGQSHQPQHF
.	.	TRBV9	TRBJ1-6	TGTGCCAGCAGCGTAGCTGGGGATAATTCACCCCTCCACTTT	CASSVAGDNSPLHF
.	TRBD1	TRBV27	TRBJ1-2	TGTGCCAGCAGTTTATCAAGGCAGGGGGCTAACTATGGCTACACCTTC	CASSLSRQGANYGYTF
.	TRBD2	TRBV14	TRBJ2-5	TGTGCCAGCAGCCAGAGACTAGCGGGGGGGCAAAAAGAGACCCAGTACTTC	CASSQRLAGGQKETQYF
.	.	TRBV15	TRBJ1-1	TGTGCCACCAGCTCTGGGGAAACTGAAGCTTTCTTT	CATSSGETEAFF
.	.	TRBV19	TRBJ2-7	TGTGCCAGTAGTATCGGTGGCGAGCAGTACTTC	CASSIGGEQYF
.	.	TRBV6-5	TRBJ2-1	TGTGCCAGCAGTTACGCAATTGGGGAGGTTAGGAATGAGCAGTTCTTC	CASSYAIGEVRNEQFF
.	.	TRBV30	TRBJ2-7	TGTGCCTGGTCGACAGTCTCCTACGAGCAGTACTTC	CAWSTVSYEQYF
once	.	TRBV2	TRBJ1-1	TGTGCCAGCAGTCCTCCAGTCAACACTGAAGCTTTCTTT	CASSPPVNTEAFF
.	.	TRBV4-2	TRBJ1-5	TGTGCCAGCAGCCATAGAGAAAGCAATCAGCCCCAGCATTTT	CASSHRESNQPQHF
.	.	TRBV5-1	TRBJ1-6	TGCGCCAGCAGCTTGGGGGGGGCGATTTATAATTCACCCCTCCACTTT	CASSLGGAIYNSPLHF
.	.	TRBV7-9	TRBJ1-5	TGTGCCAGCAGCTTCGGCAATCAGCCCCAGCATTTT	CASSFGNQPQHF
.	TRBD2	TRBV11-2	TRBJ2-7	TGTGCCAGCACCAGTGGACTAGCGGGCCACGAGCAGTACTTC	CASTSGLAGHEQYF
.	.	TRBV2	TRBJ1-1	TGTGCCAGCAGTAGCTCCGGGACACCGTTCTTT	CASSSSGTPFF
.	.	TRBV28	TRBJ2-4	TGTGCCAGCAGTACAAAAGAGGGAGTAGACATTCAGTACTTC	CASSTKEGVDIQYF
.	.	TRBV30	TRBJ1-3	TGTGCCTGGAGTGAGGGGACTGGAAACACCATATATTTT	CAWSEGTGNTIYF
.	.	TRBV6-6	TRBJ1-1	TGTGCCAGCGGGGGGGCCCCGGAAGCTTTCTTT	CASGGAPEAFF
.	.	TRBV19	TRBJ1-5	TGTGCCACCAAGGGTGGCAATCAGCCCCAGCATTTT	CATKGGNQPQHF
.	.	TRBV5-6	TRBJ1-1	TGTGCCAGCAGCCTACGAGGGACTGAAGCTTTCTTT	CASSLRGTEAFF
once	.	TRBV7-9	TRBJ1-1	TGTGCCAGCAGCCTGCTGCGGTCCTTGAACACTGAAGCTTTCTTT	CASSLLRSLNTEAFF
once	.	TRBV2	TRBJ2-2	TGTGCCAGCAGCGCACGAAACAGGGACGGGGAGCTGTTTTTT	CASSARNRDGELFF
.	.	TRBV7-8	TRBJ1-1	TGTGCCAGCAGCTCCGGACAGTTGAACACTGAAGCTTTCTTT	CASSSGQLNTEAFF
few	TRBD2	TRBV5-1	TRBJ2-7	TGCGCCAGCAGAAGAAGCGGGATGAGCTCCTACGAGCAGTACTTC	CASRRSGMSSYEQYF
.	.	TRBV5-5	TRBJ1-2	TGTGCCAGCAGCTTGAGCGGGGGCGCAGACTATGGCTACACCTTC	CASSLSGGADYGYTF
.	.	TRBV30	TRBJ1-1	TGTGCCTGGGGGGACGGTGTGAACACTGAAGCTTTCTTT	CAWGDGVNTEAFF
.	.	TRBV11-3	TRBJ2-7	TGTGCCAGCAGCCAACGGGACGGTACCTACGAGCAGTACTTC	CASSQRDGTYEQYF